What follows describes a single T cell receptor beta chain. This clone's antigen is unknown. Reads for this sample came from an Illumina HiSeq 2000. The TCR beta cDNA libraries were made using 5'RACE template switching, a step that added both a universal primer site and unique molecular identifiers. cDNA synthesis was primed from the TCR beta constant segment and was followed by two successive PCR amplification steps. In the paper's pipeline: MIGEC was used to demultiplex reads and group reads by UMI, and MiTCR was used to assemble and quantify clonotypes. To exclude erroneous sequences, only TCR cDNA sequences supported by at least two reads were retained. The tcR package was used for downstream repertoire analysis, and clonotypes were matched across fractions by CDR3 nucleotide sequence plus V segment. VDJmatch was used to annotate antigen specificity against VDJdb, with one amino acid substitution in CDR3 permitted. Once TCRdb had reprocessed the reads, it stored one entry per CDR3 protein sequence and supplied no DNA. These V and J calls originate from TCRdb's pipeline instead of the authors' own analysis. In this sample's table one finds about 380,000 distinct CDR3 sequences. Around 5.3% of the sample belongs to the ten largest clones.

The data were taken from a study of T cells expressing NK-cell markers (dated by TCRdb to about 2020). As for the study more broadly: TCR beta-chain repertoires were profiled in sorted CD3+CD56+NKG2C+, CD3+CD56+NKG2C- and CD3+CD56-NKG2C+ T-cell subsets from several donors. Among the eight sequenced donors, only one was HCMV-seronegative, while the other seven were HCMV-seropositive. The study sequenced eight donors, all healthy volunteers chosen at random: three men and five women. Illumina HiSeq 2000/2500, MiSeq or NextSeq was used to sequence libraries as 2 x 150 bp reads.

HCMV serostatus was determined by detecting HCMV-specific IgG in serum with a commercial ELISA kit. Peripheral blood mononuclear cells were isolated from blood by Ficoll density gradient centrifugation. The full study reports these points: Those dominant clonotypes were again the most abundant among CD3+CD56-NKG2C+ cells in a few donors, at roughly 25-65%. In six donors, the dominant CD3+CD56+NKG2C+ clonotypes were among the top 10 CD8+ clonotypes and accounted for roughly 1.0-7.5% of CD8+ T cells. Whether the expanded NKG2C-expressing T cell clones were specific for HCMV antigens was left unclear.

The germline V gene (reference sequence) provides CDR1 MNHEY and CDR2 SMNVEV. Reading from cysteine to phenylalanine, the CDR3 counts 16 amino acids. Only the protein is available. This sequence originates from a man aged 18-75 years in good health. Material for sequencing was blood T cells: a sorted CD56 or NKG2C T cell subset, CD4+ or CD8+ T cells, or bulk PBMC T cells (not recorded which). This receptor chain uses TRBV27 and TRBJ2-2. The CDR3 reads as follows: CASSLWSITNTGELFF.